The entry that follows covers one T cell receptor beta chain sequence. This sample is part of a study of blood T cell repertoires in COVID-19. About the study: The origin of the acute and convalescent COVID-19 samples was the United States, Italy and Spain. T cells, B-cell-depleted T cells, or PBMCs supplied cDNA or gDNA.

TCRdb keeps only in-frame clones here, not all; method: immunoSEQ multiplex PCR. The sample lists under 150,000 clones, about 80% occurring once. Germline V gene data show CDR1 as GTSNPN and CDR2 as SVGIG (reference sequence). Trimming removed 5 bases at V and 6 bases at J, with 14 bases between. The CDR3 is 13 residues long. The sequenced material came from peripheral blood. The sequence derives from a woman older than 75 with acute or convalescent COVID-19. V and J are TRBV30 and TRBJ1-5, with D tentatively TRBD1 (5 bases). The CDR3 DNA sequence: TGTGCCTGGTCTGGGGACTTAAGTCAGCCCCAGCATTTT. Translating it yields CAWSGDLSQPQHF.